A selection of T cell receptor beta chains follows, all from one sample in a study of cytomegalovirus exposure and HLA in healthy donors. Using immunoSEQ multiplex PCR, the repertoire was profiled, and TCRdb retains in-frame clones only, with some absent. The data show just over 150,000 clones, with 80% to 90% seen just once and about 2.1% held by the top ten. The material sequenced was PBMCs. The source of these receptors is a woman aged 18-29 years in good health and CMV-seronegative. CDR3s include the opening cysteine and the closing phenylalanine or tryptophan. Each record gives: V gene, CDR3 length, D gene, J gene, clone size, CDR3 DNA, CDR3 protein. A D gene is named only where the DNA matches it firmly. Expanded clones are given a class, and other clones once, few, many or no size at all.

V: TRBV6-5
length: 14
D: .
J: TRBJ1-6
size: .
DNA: TGTGCCAGCAGCCCGGGTGGGTATAATTCACCCCTCCACTTT
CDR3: CASSPGGYNSPLHF

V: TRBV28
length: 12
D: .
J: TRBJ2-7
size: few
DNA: TGTGCCAGCGGGACACGCGCCTACGAGCAGTACTTC
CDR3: CASGTRAYEQYF

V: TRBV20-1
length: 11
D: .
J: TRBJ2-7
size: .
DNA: TGCAGTGCCTCCAGGGGAAGGGAGCAGTACTTC
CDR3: CSASRGREQYF

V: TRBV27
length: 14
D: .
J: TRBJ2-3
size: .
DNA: TGTGCCAGCAGTTTAAGCCTTCCCACAGATACGCAGTATTTT
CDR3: CASSLSLPTDTQYF

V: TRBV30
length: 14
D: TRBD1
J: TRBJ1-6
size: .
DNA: TGTGCCTGGGGACAGGAGCTGAATAATTCACCCCTCCACTTT
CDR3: CAWGQELNNSPLHF

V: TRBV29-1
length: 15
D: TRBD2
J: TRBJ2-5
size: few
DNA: TGCAGCGTCCTACCTAGCGGGAGTATCGCTCGGGCCCAGTACTTC
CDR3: CSVLPSGSIARAQYF

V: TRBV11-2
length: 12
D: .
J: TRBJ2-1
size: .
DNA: TGTGCCAGCAGCTTAGGAGGGTGGGGGCAGTTCTTC
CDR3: CASSLGGWGQFF

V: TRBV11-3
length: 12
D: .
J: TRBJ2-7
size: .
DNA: TGTGCCAGCAGCGGCCGGGGAGACGAGCAGTACTTC
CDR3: CASSGRGDEQYF

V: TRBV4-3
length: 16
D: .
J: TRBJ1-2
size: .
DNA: TGCGCCAGCAGCCAAGTGGGCGGGGGGGCGAGTTATGGCTACACCTTC
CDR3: CASSQVGGGASYGYTF

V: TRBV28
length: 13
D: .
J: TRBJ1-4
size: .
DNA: TGTGCCAGCAGGTCGGGGGGCGATGAAAAACTGTTTTTT
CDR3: CASRSGGDEKLFF

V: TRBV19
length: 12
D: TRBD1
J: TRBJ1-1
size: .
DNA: TGTGCCAGTAGTTCTCGGGACAGGGCAGCTTTCTTT
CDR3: CASSSRDRAAFF

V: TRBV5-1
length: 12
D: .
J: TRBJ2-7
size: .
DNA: TGCGCCAGCAGCTTGAGGGGTTCCGAGCAGTACTTC
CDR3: CASSLRGSEQYF

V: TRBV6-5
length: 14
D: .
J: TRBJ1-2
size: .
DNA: TGTGCCAGCAGTTACGACAGGTACAACTATGGCTACACCTTC
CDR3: CASSYDRYNYGYTF

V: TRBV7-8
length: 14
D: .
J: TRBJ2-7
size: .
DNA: TGTGCCAGCAGCCTTGCGGGACCGAGCGGTGAGCAGTACTTC
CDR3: CASSLAGPSGEQYF

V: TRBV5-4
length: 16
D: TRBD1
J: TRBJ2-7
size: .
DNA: TGTGCCAGCAGCACCGATCCGGGACAGGGAACCTACGAGCAGTACTTC
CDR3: CASSTDPGQGTYEQYF

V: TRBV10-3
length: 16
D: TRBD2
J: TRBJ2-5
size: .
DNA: TGTGCCACCGGTGGGGCCCAGCGGGGGGGCCTGGAGACCCAGTACTTC
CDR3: CATGGAQRGGLETQYF

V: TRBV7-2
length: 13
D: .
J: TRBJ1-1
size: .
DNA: TGTGCCAGCAGCTTTACCCGGGACACTGAAGCTTTCTTT
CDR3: CASSFTRDTEAFF

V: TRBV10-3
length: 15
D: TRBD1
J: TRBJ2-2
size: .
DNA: TGTGCCATCAGTCCGGGACAGGGGAACACCGGGGAGCTGTTTTTT
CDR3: CAISPGQGNTGELFF

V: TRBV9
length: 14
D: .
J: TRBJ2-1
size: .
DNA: TGTGCCAGCAGCAACGGGGGCTCCTACAATGAGCAGTTCTTC
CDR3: CASSNGGSYNEQFF

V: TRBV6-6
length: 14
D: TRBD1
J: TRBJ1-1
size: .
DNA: TGTGCCAGCAGTTACTCGGCAAGGGACAGCGAAGCTTTCTTT
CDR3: CASSYSARDSEAFF

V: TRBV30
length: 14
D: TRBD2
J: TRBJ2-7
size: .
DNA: TGTGCCTGGAGTCCGGGCGGGAGTGGGTACGAGCAGTACTTC
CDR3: CAWSPGGSGYEQYF

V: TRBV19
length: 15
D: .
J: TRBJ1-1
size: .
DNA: TGTGCCAGTAGTATTGGGCAGGGTTGGAACACTGAAGCTTTCTTT
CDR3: CASSIGQGWNTEAFF

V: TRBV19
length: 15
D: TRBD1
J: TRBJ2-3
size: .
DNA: TGTGCCAGTAGTATGGCCAGGGGGCCGGGAGATACGCAGTATTTT
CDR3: CASSMARGPGDTQYF

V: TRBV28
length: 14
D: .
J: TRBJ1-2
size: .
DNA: TGTGCCAGCAGCCAAAACACAGGGTCGGATGGCTACACCTTC
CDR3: CASSQNTGSDGYTF

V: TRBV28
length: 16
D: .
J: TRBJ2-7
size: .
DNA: TGTGCCAGCAGCCCTAGCGTCGGGGGTACCCCCTACGAGCAGTACTTC
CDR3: CASSPSVGGTPYEQYF